The 21 T cell receptor beta chains listed next were all sequenced from one sample in a study of OX40 agonist ivuxolimab in advanced cancers. This table comes from immunoSEQ multiplex PCR, and its TCRdb copy is limited to in-frame clones, with some not included. The repertoire holds over 90,000 clones, 90% seen once, with approximately 0.16% in the top ten. The sequences come from CD4+ or CD8+ T cells sorted from blood, collected in a trial of the OX40 agonist ivuxolimab. The receptors were gathered from an adult with an advanced solid tumor such as melanoma, head and neck, liver or kidney cancer.

The rearrangement joins TRBV6-5 to TRBJ2-7; TRBD1 agrees at 7 bases. The germline V gene encodes CDR1 MNHEY and CDR2 SVGAGI. The CDR3 contains 13 residues. The V and J ends lost 6 bases and 6 bases, in that order; junction bases with no gene match: 8. CDR3 DNA: TGTGCCAGCAGGGACTTCGACAGGGCCGAGCAGTACTTC. It translates to CASRDFDRAEQYF.

The gene calls are TRBV29-1 and TRBJ1-1; no clear D. Germline CDR1 SQVTM, CDR2 ANQGSEA. The CDR3 consists of 14 residues. The V gene lost 5 bases and the J gene lost 5 bases, with 18 bases spanning the gap. CDR3 residues: CSVYEGDGWTEAFF. The CDR3 DNA follows: TGCAGCGTTTATGAGGGAGATGGATGGACTGAAGCTTTCTTT.

The chain couples TRBV6-1 to TRBJ1-1; D unclear. V was pared by 6 bases and J by 2 bases, with 10 bases between. The CDR3 covers 13 residues. The germline CDR1 and CDR2 sequences are MNHNS and SASEGT. The CDR3 sequence: CASRVTPNTEAFF. The CDR3 nucleotides are TGTGCCAGCAGGGTGACACCTAACACTGAAGCTTTCTTT.

In DNA, the CDR3 is TGTGCCAGCAGCTTGACAGGGAGATTGTACCAAGAGACCCAGTACTTC. Its translation: CASSLTGRLYQETQYF. The rearrangement links TRBV5-6 to TRBJ2-5; TRBD1 is a possible D gene (6 bases). The germline V gene encodes CDR1 SGHDT and CDR2 YYEEEE. Trimming shortened V by 1 base and J by 0 bases, and 13 bases separated the two germline ends. The CDR3 has 16 amino acids.

In DNA form, the CDR3 reads TGTGCCAGCAGCCCGACAGGGGGCGAGGAGACCCAGTACTTC. Amino acid sequence: CASSPTGGEETQYF. J is TRBJ2-5 and V is TRBV5-6; TRBD1 matches 10 bases. This CDR3 comprises 14 residues. The ends lost 4 bases at V and 5 bases at J; junction bases unmatched: 5. Germline assignment: CDR1 SGHDT and CDR2 YYEEEE.

Only one count was recorded for this clone. This chain joins TRBV30 and TRBJ1-4; no firm D call. Trimming left V 2 bases short and J 4 bases short, with 11 bases between. Per the germline V gene, CDR1 is GTSNPN and CDR2 is SVGIG (reference sequence). The CDR3 runs 14 residues. CDR3 sequence: CAWSSGFGNEKLFF. CDR3 nucleotide sequence: TGTGCCTGGAGTAGTGGGTTCGGTAATGAAAAACTGTTTTTT.

This chain connects TRBV28 to TRBJ1-3; D gene uncertain. This CDR3 has 14 amino acids. Germline loops: CDR1 MDHEN, CDR2 SYDVKM. V lost 5 bases, J lost 3 bases, and 11 bases lay in between. The CDR3, as DNA: TGTGCCAGCAGTCTACTTATGCGTGGAAACACCATATATTTT. Its protein is CASSLLMRGNTIYF. The variable domain in full, completed from reference TRBV28 and TRBJ1-3, reads DVKVTQSSRYLVKRTGEKVFLECVQDMDHENMFWYRQDPGLGLRLIYFSYDVKMKEKGDIPEGYSVSREKKERFSLILESASTNQTSMYLCASSLLMRGNTIYFGEGSWLTVV.

A remark on this clone: Other DNA sequences in this specimen translate into the identical CDR3. J is TRBJ2-7 and V is TRBV6-1; TRBD2 might be the D (5 bases). Germline V gene sequence: CDR1 MNHNS, CDR2 SASEGT. Trimming pared 6 bases from V and 6 bases from J, leaving 15 bases between. CDR3 length: 13 residues. In DNA, the CDR3 is TGTGCCAGCAGCTCTTCTCGAGGGAGCGAGCAGTACTTC. This translates into CASSSSRGSEQYF.

The chain has TRBV6-5 and TRBJ2-5; 8 nucleotides agree with TRBD1. From germline, CDR1 is MNHEY and CDR2 SVGAGI. Germline trimming cut 2 bases from V and 4 bases from J; bases unmatched to any gene: 6. This CDR3 region has 15 residues. The CDR3 DNA is TGTGCCAGCAGTTACACCGGGACAGGAGGAGAGACCCAGTACTTC. As protein: CASSYTGTGGETQYF.

The chain combines TRBV6-6 with TRBJ1-4; no firm D call. V dropped 2 bases and J dropped 7 bases, with 2 bases sitting between them. This CDR3 is 11 amino acids long. CDR1 MNHNY and CDR2 SVGAGI come from the germline V gene (reference sequence). The CDR3 DNA is TGTGCCAGCAGTTACGGTGAAAAACTGTTTTTT. It translates to CASSYGEKLFF.

V is TRBV6-5 and J is TRBJ2-5; no firm D call. The J call may not be correct, given that the DNA end is closer to TRBJ2-7. From germline, CDR1 is MNHEY and CDR2 SVGAGI. This CDR3 region has 12 residues. This chain's CDR3 is CASRTVVGEQYF. The DNA for the CDR3 is TGTGCCAGCAGAACAGTGGTGGGCGAGCAGTACTTC.

The V and J genes are TRBV5-4 and TRBJ2-5; possible D gene TRBD2, 5 bases. The ends were cut back, 7 bases at V and 2 bases at J, with 12 bases in the middle. From germline, CDR1 is SGHNT and CDR2 YYREEE (reference sequence). The CDR3 consists of 13 residues. CDR3 loop: CASGKGAQETQYF. CDR3 bases: TGTGCCAGCGGAAAGGGAGCGCAAGAGACCCAGTACTTC.

This clone was detected only a few times. This chain connects TRBV7-9 to TRBJ2-7; a weak D match, TRBD1 (5 bases). V lost 3 bases and J lost 3, with 21 bases in between. Germline V gives CDR1 SEHNR, CDR2 FQNEAQ (reference sequence). CDR3 size: 17 residues. The CDR3 DNA follows: TGTGCCAGCAGCTTTACCCCAGGGTGGGAACCAAACTACGAGCAGTACTTC. This sequence encodes CASSFTPGWEPNYEQYF. The full variable domain, completed using reference TRBV7-9 and TRBJ2-7, is DTGVSQNPRHKITKRGQNVTFRCDPISEHNRLYWYRQTLGQGPEFLTYFQNEAQLEKSRLLSDRFSAERPKGSFSTLEIQRTEQGDSAMYLCASSFTPGWEPNYEQYFGPGTRLTVT.

The chain is built from TRBV27 and TRBJ1-1, with 7 bases identical to TRBD1. Trimming cost V 6 bases and J 1 base; bases outside gene matches: 5. Germline V lookup: CDR1 MNHEY, CDR2 SMNVEV (reference sequence). This CDR3 has 14 amino acids. The CDR3 here is CASRLNRGNTEAFF. The CDR3 DNA sequence: TGTGCCAGCAGATTAAACAGGGGGAACACTGAAGCTTTCTTT.

The rearrangement joins TRBV5-4 to TRBJ1-2; TRBD1 aligns across 8 bases. The V gene end was trimmed by 0 bases and the J gene end by 8 bases; junction bases not matched to a gene: 6. The CDR3 is 14 amino acids. Germline CDR1 is SGHNT and CDR2 is YYREEE (reference sequence). Written as DNA, the CDR3 is TGTGCCAGCAGCTTGGCCGGAGACAGGGGCGGCTACACCTTC. This gives the protein CASSLAGDRGGYTF.

The chain is built from TRBV11-3 and TRBJ2-3; the D is unclear. Trimming pared 1 base from V and 2 bases from J, leaving 4 bases between. The germline V gene has CDR1 SGHNT and CDR2 YENEEA. The CDR3 spans 13 residues. CDR3 region: CASSLGDTDTQYF. The CDR3 bases are TGTGCCAGCAGCTTAGGTGACACAGATACGCAGTATTTT.

The chain uses TRBV28 and TRBJ1-1; no clear D gene. Germline CDR1 is MDHEN and CDR2 is SYDVKM. The CDR3 contains 15 residues. V was shortened by 5 bases and J by 4 bases, with 17 bases between the two germline ends. CDR3 nucleotides: TGTGCCAGCAGTGCTATAAGGGCGTCCGGCACTGAAGCTTTCTTT. Translated: CASSAIRASGTEAFF. The variable domain in full, completed from reference TRBV28 and TRBJ1-1, reads DVKVTQSSRYLVKRTGEKVFLECVQDMDHENMFWYRQDPGLGLRLIYFSYDVKMKEKGDIPEGYSVSREKKERFSLILESASTNQTSMYLCASSAIRASGTEAFFGQGTRLTVV.

The chain is built from TRBV6-1 and TRBJ1-1, with D maybe TRBD1 (6 bases). The CDR3 is made up of 15 amino acids. Germline CDR1 is MNHNS and CDR2 is SASEGT. Between the trimmed V and J ends, which lost 1 base and 5 bases, there was a span of 14 bases. The CDR3 sequence: CASSEERGRVTEAFF. The CDR3 region has the DNA TGTGCCAGCAGTGAAGAGCGGGGGCGCGTAACTGAAGCTTTCTTT.

V is TRBV7-8 and J is TRBJ2-7; D not certain. Germline V gene data show CDR1 as SGHVS and CDR2 as FQNEAQ. Trimming pared 5 bases from V and 6 bases from J, leaving 14 bases between. The CDR3 has 13 residues. CDR3: CASSALTRTEQYF. For the CDR3, the DNA is TGTGCCAGCAGCGCGCTTACACGTACCGAGCAGTACTTC.

This sequence joins TRBV2 and TRBJ2-2; 8 bases are a match to TRBD2. CDR1 is SNHLY, CDR2 FYNNEI, per germline. The CDR3 spans 13 residues. The V and J ends lost 4 bases and 5 bases, in that order; junction bases with no gene match: 0. The CDR3 is CASSGGRTGELFF. DNA for the CDR3: TGTGCCAGCAGTGGCGGGAGGACCGGGGAGCTGTTTTTT.

V gene TRBV5-1 combines with J gene TRBJ2-5; D not certain. Germline-derived CDR1 and CDR2 are SGHRS and YFSETQ. This CDR3 region has 14 residues. Trimming cost V 0 bases and J 5 bases, with 11 bases left between them. CDR3 sequence: CASSLATPGETQYF. The CDR3 DNA reads TGCGCCAGCAGCTTGGCGACCCCTGGGGAGACCCAGTACTTC.